The subject of this entry is one T cell receptor beta chain. Its antigen remains unidentified. Method: immunoSEQ multiplex PCR; TCRdb's copy keeps in-frame clones and lacks some. The sample holds 13,000 or so clones, 89% seen once. The data originate from a study of lymphopenia after photon versus proton radiotherapy. Study-wide results and limits: Proton therapy kept repertoires fairly stable, unlike photons, which gained effector/memory cells. Only patients who died were analyzed for survival; proton advantage is unproven. A bigger post-nadir fall in TCR diversity correlated inversely with survival time in deceased patients. Oligoclonal CD8+ Temra expansion after nadir drove photon patients' diversity drop.

The CDR3 runs 17 residues. Germline-derived CDR1 and CDR2 are LNHDA and SQIVND (reference sequence). After removal of 5 bases from V and 3 bases from J, the junction contained 9 bases not matched to a gene. The receptor was isolated from a man aged 60 to 75 with pancreatic cancer. The sequenced sample was peripheral blood, obtained from a patient treated with proton-based radiotherapy. J is TRBJ2-2 and V is TRBV19; 10 bases are a match to TRBD2. CDR3: CASSFLSGRAYTGELFF. The CDR3 nucleotides are TGTGCCAGTAGTTTCTTGAGCGGGAGGGCCTACACCGGGGAGCTGTTTTTT. Combining the CDR3 with reference TRBV19 and TRBJ2-2 gives the whole variable domain DGGITQSPKYLFRKEGQNVTLSCEQNLNHDAMYWYRQDPGQGLRLIYYSQIVNDFQKGDIAEGYSVSREKKESFPLTVTSAQKNPTAFYLCASSFLSGRAYTGELFFGEGSRLTVL.